This is a list of T cell receptor beta chains from one sample in a study of blood T cell repertoires in COVID-19. Using immunoSEQ multiplex PCR, the repertoire was profiled, and TCRdb retains in-frame clones only, with some absent. The sample holds around 180,000 clones; 70% to 90% are singletons and the top ten take about 6.9%. Sequenced input: peripheral blood. The origin of the receptors is a man at least 80 years old with COVID-19, enrolled during active disease. The CDR3 runs from the conserved cysteine through the conserved F or W. The order of the fields is J gene, clone size, V gene, D gene, CDR3 protein, CDR3 DNA. D genes are given only for firm matches. Where a row states a size, it is once, few, many or the class of an expanded clone; other rows omit it.

>TRBJ1-6|few|TRBV7-2|TRBD1
CASSFRDRGSPLHF
TGTGCCAGCAGCTTCCGGGACAGGGGCTCACCCCTCCACTTT
>TRBJ1-1|.|TRBV5-8|.
CASSLRQGTEAFF
TGTGCCAGCAGCTTGCGGCAGGGAACTGAAGCTTTCTTT
>TRBJ2-7|.|TRBV7-6|TRBD1
CASSPGLGTGGYEQYF
TGTGCCAGCAGCCCCGGGCTGGGGACAGGGGGCTACGAGCAGTACTTC
>TRBJ1-3|.|TRBV7-9|.
CASSRDGSGNTIYF
TGTGCCAGCAGCCGTGACGGGTCTGGAAACACCATATATTTT
>TRBJ1-1|.|TRBV6-2/TRBV6-3|.
CASSLLQGTEAFF
TGTGCCAGCAGTTTACTGCAGGGAACTGAAGCTTTCTTT
>TRBJ1-2|.|TRBV19|TRBD1
CASRKDRVNYGYTF
TGTGCCAGCAGGAAGGACAGGGTGAACTATGGCTACACCTTC
>TRBJ1-5|.|TRBV2|.
CASSDWGGDQPQHF
TGTGCCAGCAGTGATTGGGGAGGGGATCAGCCCCAGCATTTT
>TRBJ2-1|many|TRBV19|TRBD2
CATTDAGGPDEQFF
TGTGCCACAACCGACGCGGGGGGGCCGGATGAGCAGTTCTTC
>TRBJ1-4|.|TRBV10-1|TRBD1
CASPDRGRANEKLFF
TGCGCCAGCCCCGACAGGGGAAGGGCTAATGAAAAACTGTTTTTT
>TRBJ1-3|.|TRBV6-5|.
CASSYTTGPGNTIYF
TGTGCCAGCAGTTACACCACTGGGCCTGGAAACACCATATATTTT
>TRBJ2-1|once|TRBV9|.
CASSVEGTEQFF
TGTGCCAGCAGCGTAGAGGGGACAGAGCAGTTCTTC
>TRBJ2-3|.|TRBV3-1/TRBV3-2|TRBD2
CASSQDIGTSGGTDTQYF
TGTGCCAGCAGCCAAGATATTGGGACTAGCGGGGGCACAGATACGCAGTATTTT
>TRBJ1-1|.|TRBV29-1|TRBD1
CSVIQTGGSEAFF
TGCAGCGTTATCCAAACAGGGGGCTCTGAAGCTTTCTTT
>TRBJ2-3|.|TRBV4-3|.
CASSQDTGSTDTQYF
TGCGCCAGCAGCCAAGATACGGGGAGCACAGATACGCAGTATTTT
>TRBJ2-7|.|TRBV11-2|TRBD1
CASSLPGQGAYEQYF
TGTGCCAGCAGCTTACCGGGACAGGGCGCCTACGAGCAGTACTTC
>TRBJ2-1|.|TRBV7-7|TRBD2
CASSFSSGAYNEQFF
TGTGCCAGCAGCTTCTCTAGCGGGGCCTACAATGAGCAGTTCTTC
>TRBJ1-1|.|TRBV6-6|.
CASSFSVGTEAFF
TGTGCCAGCAGTTTCAGCGTCGGCACTGAAGCTTTCTTT
>TRBJ2-3|.|TRBV6-2/TRBV6-3|TRBD2
CASSYLAGAPSDTQYF
TGTGCCAGCAGTTACCTAGCGGGGGCACCATCAGATACGCAGTATTTT
>TRBJ1-2|.|TRBV5-4|TRBD1
CASSSKKDRVEGYTF
TGTGCCAGCAGCTCCAAGAAAGACAGGGTGGAGGGCTACACCTTC
>TRBJ1-3|.|TRBV21-1|.
CRDRSGNTIYF
TGCAGGGATCGGTCTGGAAACACCATATATTTT
>TRBJ1-2|.|TRBV9|.
CASSVDMGRGYGYTF
TGTGCCAGCAGCGTAGATATGGGTCGAGGCTATGGCTACACCTTC
>TRBJ2-1|.|TRBV19|TRBD2
CASSAYSGGSANEQFF
TGTGCCAGTAGTGCTTATAGCGGGGGGTCTGCCAATGAGCAGTTCTTC
>TRBJ1-1|.|TRBV18|.
CASSPLKSSRGAFF
TGTGCCAGCTCACCACTCAAAAGTAGCCGGGGGGCTTTCTTT
>TRBJ1-1|.|TRBV7-3|TRBD1
CASSLNRDSEAFF
TGTGCCAGCAGCTTAAACCGGGACAGTGAAGCTTTCTTT
>TRBJ1-1|.|TRBV18|.
CASSPSPGSNTEAFF
TGTGCCAGCTCACCGTCGCCAGGGTCAAACACTGAAGCTTTCTTT
>TRBJ1-2|.|TRBV19|.
CASSIGGSYGYTF
TGTGCCAGTAGTATCGGGGGGAGCTATGGCTACACCTTC
>TRBJ1-1|.|TRBV11-3|.
CASSLMGGSTEAFF
TGTGCCAGCAGCCTAATGGGGGGGAGCACTGAAGCTTTCTTT
>TRBJ1-1|.|TRBV15|.
CATSRVVGGKNTEAFF
TGTGCCACCAGCAGAGTAGTTGGGGGCAAGAACACTGAAGCTTTCTTT
>TRBJ2-5|.|TRBV5-1|.
CASSLGTVQETQYF
TGCGCCAGCAGCTTGGGGACAGTCCAAGAGACCCAGTACTTC
>TRBJ1-4|.|TRBV4-2|TRBD1
CASSRVGQRNEKLFF
TGTGCCAGCAGCCGCGTGGGACAGAGAAATGAAAAACTGTTTTTT
>TRBJ1-4|once|TRBV7-8|.
CASSPRVTNEKLFF
TGTGCCAGCAGTCCACGGGTAACTAATGAAAAACTGTTTTTT
>TRBJ1-2|.|TRBV10-3|.
CAISELQDGYTF
TGTGCCATCAGTGAGTTACAAGATGGCTACACCTTC
>TRBJ2-7|.|TRBV27|TRBD2
CASSSLAGGPGEQYF
TGTGCCAGCAGCTCCTTAGCGGGGGGCCCGGGGGAGCAGTACTTC
>TRBJ1-6|.|TRBV9|.
CASSVTENSPLHF
TGTGCCAGCAGCGTAACCGAGAATTCACCCCTCCACTTT
>TRBJ1-5|.|TRBV19|TRBD1
CASSTGPNQPQHF
TGTGCCAGTTCGACAGGGCCGAATCAGCCCCAGCATTTT
>TRBJ2-3|.|TRBV4-3|TRBD2
CASSHGLAGFTDTQYF
TGCGCCAGCAGCCACGGACTAGCGGGTTTCACAGATACGCAGTATTTT
>TRBJ1-6|.|TRBV7-9|.
CASSLGAGDSPLHF
TGTGCCAGCAGCTTAGGGGCAGGCGATTCACCCCTCCACTTT
>TRBJ2-6|.|TRBV5-5|.
CASSRGAGANVLTF
TGTGCCAGCAGCCGGGGGGCGGGGGCCAACGTCCTGACTTTC
>TRBJ1-2|.|TRBV19|TRBD1
CASSARRDRHGYTF
TGTGCCAGTAGTGCCCGCCGGGACAGGCACGGCTACACCTTC
>TRBJ2-7|.|TRBV2|TRBD1
CASRPGTGSFKQYF
TGTGCCAGCAGGCCCGGGACAGGCTCCTTTAAGCAGTACTTC
>TRBJ2-1|.|TRBV24-1|.
CATSDQQTVSDEQFF
TGTGCCACCAGTGACCAACAGACAGTTTCCGATGAGCAGTTCTTC
>TRBJ2-7|once|TRBV19|.
CASSIDPAARSYEQYF
TGTGCCAGTAGTATAGATCCGGCGGCTCGCTCCTACGAGCAGTACTTC
>TRBJ2-2|.|TRBV24-1|TRBD1
CATSDQSPGQENTGELFF
TGTGCCACCAGTGACCAATCCCCGGGACAGGAGAACACCGGGGAGCTGTTTTTT
>TRBJ1-1|.|TRBV4-1|.
CASSQVRGLNTEAFF
TGCGCCAGCAGCCAAGTCCGGGGTTTGAACACTGAAGCTTTCTTT
>TRBJ1-4|.|TRBV18|TRBD1
CASSPGGILNEKLFF
TGTGCCAGCTCGCCAGGGGGGATCCTTAATGAAAAACTGTTTTTT
>TRBJ2-1|.|TRBV11-2|TRBD1
CASSLDRAGNEQFF
TGTGCCAGCAGCCTGGACAGGGCGGGGAATGAGCAGTTCTTC
>TRBJ1-6|.|TRBV2|.
CASSERTPPHF
TGTGCCAGCAGTGAAAGGACACCCCCTCACTTT